This TCR beta chain was captured by sequencing in a study of shared clonotypes between healthy human individuals. Across the study: Per donor, CD8 memory used one plate, CD8 naive used two, CD4 memory used three and CD4 naive used three.

Repertoires were generated with immunoSEQ multiplex PCR, while TCRdb's copy carries only in-frame clones and drops some. The sample includes millions of clones, 93% of them seen just once. Worth noting for this clone: No antigen is known for it.

Terminally differentiated effector memory CD45RA+ cells were left out of the naive CD8 fraction, which was CD45RO-negative and positively selected for CCR7. Adults of Caucasian background living in Nashville, Tennessee made up all donors. Study-level findings and limits: The sharing of around 5% of naive CD4 clonotypes was seen across several donors. Lower generation probabilities were found for non-shared clonotypes than for those shared by all four donors.

V gave up 8 bases and J gave up 6 bases; unmatched junction bases: 12. The CDR3 loop spans 14 amino acids. Germline values: CDR1 MNHEY, CDR2 SMNVEV (reference sequence). The origin of this receptor is a young man in good health. Some clones in this sample may be carry-over from other donors' samples. The sample consisted of naive CD8+ T cells from PBMCs. The chain is built from TRBV27 and TRBJ2-7; 8 nucleotides line up with TRBD1. CDR3 region: CASSDRGPPGEQYF. The CDR3 DNA follows: TGTGCCAGCTCCGACAGGGGACCGCCCGGCGAGCAGTACTTC.